This record concerns one T cell receptor beta chain sequence. The antigen this receptor binds is unknown. Qualities for individual bases were not recorded, and no much larger clone is one base off. Libraries were built with 5' RACE. For sequencing, an Illumina HiSeq 2500 was employed. A second PCR of about 7 to 12 cycles was run with a J-beta primer mix and a sample-barcoded 5' primer. A template-switch 5' adaptor carrying 12 random nucleotides introduced a unique molecular identifier onto each TCR beta cDNA molecule. At least 2.5 million CDR3-containing paired-end reads were obtained from each sample. First-strand cDNA synthesis was performed from all RNA using the Mint cDNA synthesis kit, with priming by a TRBC-specific oligonucleotide. Following uracil-DNA glycosylase treatment, a first 18-cycle PCR with universal primers M1SS and BC2_uni_R was performed on all cDNA. As for the original processing: Normalization of each sample was performed by random selection of 1 million high-quality reads, each carrying a distinct molecular identifier. Reads with shared molecular identifiers were discarded instead of being binned into consensus sequences. MiTCR, run with a Q25 quality threshold and the strictest error-elimination algorithm, handled CDR3 identification, clonotype clustering and error correction. Lower-bound total TCR beta diversity was estimated with a nonparametric unseen species model using Euler transformation. The public sequencing data were trimmed at Q25 with fastp and processed into clonotypes with MiXCR by TCRdb, which kept only in-frame beta chains. Rows are unified per CDR3 protein, each entry keeping the most common DNA and genes. These V and J calls are TCRdb output, not the study's own analysis. The table for this sample lists roughly 2 million distinct CDR3 sequences; approximately 50% of them were counted only once. The ten most abundant clones make up over 2% of the sample.

This sample is drawn from a study of blood T cells in healthy people across ages (dated by TCRdb to 2015 to 2017). Background for the entire study: In model experiments, roughly one uniquely barcoded TCR beta cDNA molecule per two T cells was captured by template switching. To avoid experimental bias, donors of different ages were randomly spread across the sequencing lanes. The donors were divided into four age groups: young (average about 16 years), middle-aged (about 39), aged (approximately 64) and long-lived (82). Two additional independent replicas of 1 million unique cDNA reads from the same blood draw were analyzed for two donors (one aged 18 to 29 and one aged 80 or older). Age-related changes in TCR beta repertoire diversity were measured in the study by deep sequencing normalized with unique cDNA molecular identifiers. Overall results and qualifications from the work: Total diversity estimates from one million sequenced T cells were considered lower bounds and underestimates. Bulk unsorted PBMC profiling prevented conclusive comparison of naive and antigen-experienced compartments. As age increased, observed TCR beta diversity per million T cells dropped in a roughly linear way, and a significant reduction was already evident by age roughly 40. Observed TCR beta diversity correlated strongly with the percentage of naive T cells measured by flow cytometry. Donor CMV infection status was unknown, potentially confounding age-related changes in expanded clonotypes. Compared with the aged group, more naive CD4+ T cells, fewer expanded clones and increased TCR diversity were shown by the long-lived group, suggesting age selection.

According to the germline V gene, CDR1 reads SGHTA and CDR2 reads FQGNSA. The V end loses 2 bases and the J end loses 6 bases, and a stretch of 9 bases separates them. The CDR3 sequence holds 13 residues, the cysteine and phenylalanine included. Just the 39-base CDR3 DNA is kept, in frame starting at base 1. The 39 donors, aged roughly 6 to 90 years, were systemically healthy Caucasian individuals from Russia. Roughly 10 milliliters of peripheral blood were collected from each donor into EDTA-treated Vacutainer tubes. Ficoll-Paque density-gradient centrifugation was used to isolate PBMCs, with at least 6.5 million per sample. Total RNA was extracted from PBMCs with Trizol reagent, with at least 6 micrograms obtained per sample. The percentages of naive CD45RAhigh/CD27high T cells were determined by flow cytometry on a PBMC aliquot from every donor.

This TCR derives from a woman in her thirties or forties in good health. The sample taken for sequencing was blood. The receptor chain draws on TRBV7-2 and TRBJ2-3; the D assignment is uncertain and may be TRBD1 or TRBD2, with 5 bases supporting each. The CDR3 amino acid sequence is: CASSLSWGDTQYF. The DNA is as follows: TGTGCCAGCAGCTTAAGTTGGGGGGATACGCAGTATTTT.